The T cell receptor beta chain described here comes from a study of T cells after yellow fever vaccination. Whole-study results and caveats: Clonotypes appearing in both CD4 and CD8 compartments existed, and their share was small. A faster peak, day 5 versus 15, was reached by the weaker secondary response. Post-booster repertoires again held most primary-vaccination clones (around 95% CD4, roughly 88% CD8).

V shed 1 base and J shed 3 bases, with 6 bases lying between them. This CDR3 is 13 amino acids long. Germline V gene lookup returns CDR1 SGHTA and CDR2 FQGNSA. With respect to this clonotype: The antigen remains unidentified.

TCRdb recomputed calls from the 5' RACE reads with MiXCR, one row per CDR3 protein. The table records around 550,000 distinct CDR3 sequences, under 25% of them present only once. The clonotype was recovered from a man under 40 who received the YFV17D yellow fever vaccine. Sequencing used PBMCs, obtained 15 days after the yellow fever booster vaccination. The chain combines TRBV7-2 with TRBJ2-5; D unclear. CDR3 amino acids: CASSLEVEETQYF. The CDR3 DNA sequence: TGTGCCAGCAGCTTAGAGGTGGAAGAGACCCAGTACTTC.